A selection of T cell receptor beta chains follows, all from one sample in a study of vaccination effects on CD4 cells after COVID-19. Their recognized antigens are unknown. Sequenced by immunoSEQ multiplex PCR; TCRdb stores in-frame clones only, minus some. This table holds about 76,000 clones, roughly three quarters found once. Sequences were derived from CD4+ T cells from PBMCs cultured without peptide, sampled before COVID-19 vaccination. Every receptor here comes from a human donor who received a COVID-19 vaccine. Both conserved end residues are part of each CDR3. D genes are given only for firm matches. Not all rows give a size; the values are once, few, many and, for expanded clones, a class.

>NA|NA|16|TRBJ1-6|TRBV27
CASSLSLQGRDSPLHF
TGTGCCAGCAGTTTATCTTTACAGGGTAGGGATTCACCCCTCCACTTT
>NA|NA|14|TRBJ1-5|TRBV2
CASSELNGDQPQHF
TGTGCCAGCAGTGAGTTGAATGGAGACCAGCCCCAGCATTTT
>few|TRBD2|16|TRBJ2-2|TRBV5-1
CASSYSGGIDVGELFF
TGCGCCAGCAGCTATAGCGGGGGCATCGACGTCGGGGAGCTGTTTTTT
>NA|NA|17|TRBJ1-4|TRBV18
CASSPRVRGNTNEKLFF
TGTGCCAGCTCACCACGAGTGAGGGGGAATACTAATGAAAAACTGTTTTTT
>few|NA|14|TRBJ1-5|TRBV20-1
CSASLGQQNQPQHF
TGCAGTGCTAGTCTCGGACAGCAGAATCAGCCCCAGCATTTT
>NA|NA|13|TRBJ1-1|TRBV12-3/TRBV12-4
CASSRTENTEAFF
TGTGCCAGCAGCCGTACAGAGAACACTGAAGCTTTCTTT
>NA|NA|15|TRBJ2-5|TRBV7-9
CASSLTAGLRETQYF
TGTGCCAGCAGCCTCACTGCAGGGTTAAGAGAGACCCAGTACTTC
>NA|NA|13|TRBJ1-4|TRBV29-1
CSVAQDRGEKLFF
TGCAGCGTTGCCCAGGACAGAGGCGAAAAACTGTTTTTT
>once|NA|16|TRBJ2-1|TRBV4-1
CASSQDADSGSYEQFF
TGCGCCAGCAGCCAAGATGCAGACTCAGGGTCCTATGAGCAGTTCTTC
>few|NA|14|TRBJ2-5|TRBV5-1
CASSLGGTEETQYF
TGCGCCAGCAGCTTGGGCGGGACGGAGGAGACCCAGTACTTC
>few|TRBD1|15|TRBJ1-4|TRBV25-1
CASSTGQGWFEKLFF
TGTGCCAGCAGTACAGGACAGGGTTGGTTTGAAAAACTGTTTTTT
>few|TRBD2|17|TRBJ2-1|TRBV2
CASCAAPGASGEDEQFF
TGTGCCAGCTGCGCCGCCCCCGGGGCTAGCGGGGAGGATGAGCAGTTCTTC
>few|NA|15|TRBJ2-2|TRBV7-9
CASSQSSGAAGELFF
TGTGCCAGCAGTCAATCTTCAGGGGCGGCCGGGGAGCTGTTTTTT
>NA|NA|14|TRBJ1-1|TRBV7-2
CASSFRAGDTEAFF
TGTGCCAGCAGCTTCCGTGCGGGGGATACTGAAGCTTTCTTT
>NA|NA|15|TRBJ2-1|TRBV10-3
CAISERPASYNEQFF
TGTGCCATCAGTGAGCGCCCCGCCTCCTACAATGAGCAGTTCTTC
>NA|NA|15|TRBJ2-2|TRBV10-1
CASRGGTQGTGELFF
TGCGCCAGCAGAGGCGGGACCCAAGGAACCGGGGAGCTGTTTTTT
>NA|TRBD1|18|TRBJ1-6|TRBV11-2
CASSLDVGQGFLNSPLHF
TGTGCCAGCAGCTTAGATGTGGGACAGGGGTTTCTTAATTCACCCCTCCACTTT
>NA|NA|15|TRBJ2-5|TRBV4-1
CASSQPGTVQETQYF
TGCGCCAGCAGCCAACCGGGAACGGTCCAAGAGACCCAGTACTTC
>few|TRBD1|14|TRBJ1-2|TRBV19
CASSMRGLGYGYTF
TGTGCCAGTAGTATGAGGGGGCTCGGCTATGGCTACACCTTC
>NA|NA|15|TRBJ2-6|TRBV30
CAWTGGNSGANVLTF
TGTGCCTGGACGGGTGGCAACTCTGGGGCCAACGTCCTGACTTTC
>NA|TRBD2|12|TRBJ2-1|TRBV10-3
CAIRDQTSGQFF
TGTGCCATCAGGGATCAGACTAGCGGGCAGTTCTTC
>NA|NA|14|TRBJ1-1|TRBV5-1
CASSYMQGDTEAFF
TGCGCCAGCAGCTACATGCAGGGTGACACTGAAGCTTTCTTT
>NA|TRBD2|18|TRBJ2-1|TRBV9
CASSVSSGGASSYNEQFF
TGTGCCAGCAGCGTTTCAAGCGGGGGGGCAAGCTCCTACAATGAGCAGTTCTTC
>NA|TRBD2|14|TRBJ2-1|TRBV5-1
CASSLMNGGEEQFF
TGCGCCAGCAGCTTAATGAATGGGGGGGAGGAGCAGTTCTTC
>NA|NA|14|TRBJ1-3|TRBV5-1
CASSEGTTGNTIYF
TGCGCCAGCAGTGAGGGGACAACTGGAAACACCATATATTTT